This TCR beta chain was captured in a study of cytomegalovirus exposure and HLA in healthy donors. Notes on the study in general: As was reported, the classifier diagnosed cytomegalovirus status with high specificity and sensitivity.

PCR involved 60 Vbeta and 13 Jbeta primers. The method was immunoSEQ multiplex PCR; TCRdb's version includes in-frame clones alone and lacks a portion of them. The sample data list around 150,000 clones. Details on this clone: The antigen is undetermined.

Germline assignment: CDR1 WNHNN and CDR2 SYGVQD (reference sequence). The germline V and J ends were trimmed by 3 bases and 2 bases, with 4 bases remaining between them. The CDR3 has 12 amino acids. Sequenced: PBMCs. This clonotype originated in a man aged 25-45 years in good health and CMV-seronegative. This chain connects TRBV10-1 to TRBJ1-2, with D unclear. CDR3 sequence: CASSDRNYGYTF. For the CDR3, the DNA is TGCGCCAGCAGTGACAGAAACTATGGCTACACCTTC.